This TCR gamma chain was captured by sequencing in a study of gamma-delta T cells after stem cell transplantation (TCRdb year 2016). This clone has more than one count but fewer than ten. The antigen this receptor binds is unknown. There are no base qualities to consult, and no much larger clone falls within one base. Other DNA sequences from this sample encode an identical CDR3 as well. The method was RT-PCR. The listed sequencing device is Illumina MiSeq. The public reads were reprocessed by TCRdb using CATT, and rows of matching DNA were later combined. For this sample the table gives roughly 300 gamma-chain clones, of which more than 9.5% were detected only once. Roughly 70% of the sample is in the top ten clones. The sample taken for sequencing was gamma-delta T cells. The source of this sequence is a human donor. It is not recorded whose cells these are; they may come from a transplant donor.

The CDR3 in this case is CATWDGPGNYYKKLF. The nucleotides read TGTGCCACCTGGGATGGGCCTGGGAATTATTATAAGAAACTCTTT. This sequence uses TRGV4 and TRGJ1 or TRGJ2. The junction shows trimming of 0 bases on V and 0 bases on J, and the gene matches do not reach 5 bases of it. Including cysteine and phenylalanine, the CDR3 has 15 amino acids. Only the CDR3 DNA stays, 45 bases, in frame from base 1. Sequences EGSTGY (CDR1) and YDSYTSSV (CDR2) are obtained from the germline V gene.